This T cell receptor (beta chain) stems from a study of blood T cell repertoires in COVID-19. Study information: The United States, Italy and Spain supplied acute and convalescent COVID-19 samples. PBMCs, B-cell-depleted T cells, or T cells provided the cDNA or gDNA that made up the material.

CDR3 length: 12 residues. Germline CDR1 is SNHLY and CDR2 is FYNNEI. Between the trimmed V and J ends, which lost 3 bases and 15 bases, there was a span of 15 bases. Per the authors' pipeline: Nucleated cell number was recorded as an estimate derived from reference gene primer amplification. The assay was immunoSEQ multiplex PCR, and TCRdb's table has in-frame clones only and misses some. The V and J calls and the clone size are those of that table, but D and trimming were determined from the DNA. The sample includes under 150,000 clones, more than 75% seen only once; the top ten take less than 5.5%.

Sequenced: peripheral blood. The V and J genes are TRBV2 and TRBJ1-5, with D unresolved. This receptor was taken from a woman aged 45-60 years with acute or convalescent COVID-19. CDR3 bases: TGTGCCAGCAGTGATCTCGGGAGTTTGATGCATTTT. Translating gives CASSDLGSLMHF.